This is a list of T cell receptor beta chains from one sample in a study of CD8 T cells in Susac syndrome. TCRdb processed the immunoSEQ multiplex PCR reads anew with MiXCR; each CDR3 protein has one entry. The sample holds approximately 200,000 distinct CDR3 sequences, approximately 95% seen once. The specimen sequenced was CD4+ T cells from PBMCs. The receptors were sampled from a human donor with multiple sclerosis. CDR3s include the opening cysteine and the closing phenylalanine or tryptophan. The order of the fields is clone size, V gene, J gene, CDR3 protein. Rows give clone size only sometimes, using once, few, many, or a class for an expanded clone.

.	TRBV20-1	TRBJ2-1	CSAPIMTSDNEQFF
.	TRBV20-1	TRBJ2-1	CSASPTDEQFF
once	TRBV2	TRBJ1-1	CASTLLGDIEAFF
.	TRBV3-1	TRBJ2-7	CASSQQAGGTSYEQYF
.	TRBV19	TRBJ1-1	CASRALEGRQAFF
.	TRBV27	TRBJ1-6	CASSLGTNNSPLHF
.	TRBV7-9	TRBJ2-6	CASSLLQGLSGANVLTF
.	TRBV5-6	TRBJ2-3	CASSLEYGQGASTDTQYF
.	TRBV29-1	TRBJ2-1	CSVGIRGNEQFF
.	TRBV20-1	TRBJ2-7	CSATEDRASYEQYF
.	TRBV3-1	TRBJ1-2	CASSLGLSPRGYTF
.	TRBV3-1	TRBJ1-5	CASSQEPGPNQPQHF
.	TRBV29-1	TRBJ1-1	CSVNRATEAFF
.	TRBV29-1	TRBJ1-1	CSVSLRGGGTEAFF
.	TRBV24-1	TRBJ2-2	CATSGTPETGELFF
.	TRBV15	TRBJ1-1	CATSATGGSTRAFF
once	TRBV4-1	TRBJ2-3	CASSRTSGGTNTQYF
once	TRBV14	TRBJ1-1	CASSQERLAFF
.	TRBV19	TRBJ1-4	CASQAGTNNEKLFF
.	TRBV6-5	TRBJ1-1	CASSFGDKNTEAFF
.	TRBV3-1	TRBJ1-6	CASSRQDRTGASPLHF
.	TRBV30	TRBJ1-4	CAWRSGTGAGKLFF
.	TRBV7-2	TRBJ2-3	CASSRARTDTQYF
.	TRBV12-3/TRBV12-4	TRBJ1-5	CASTHGPQPQHF
.	TRBV3-1	TRBJ1-5	CASSPGQTDNQPQHF
.	TRBV24-1	TRBJ2-1	CATSEYGREQFF